This paragraph covers one T cell receptor beta chain sequence. Assay used: immunoSEQ multiplex PCR; TCRdb lists only in-frame clones, some missing. The sample contains around 500,000 clones, roughly 83% of which appear only once. There are 19 residues in the CDR3. Trimming removed 1 base from V and 9 bases from J, with 28 bases in between. Germline CDR1 reads SGHVS; CDR2 reads FQNEAQ. This specimen belongs to a study of shared clonotypes between healthy human individuals. Study at large: The donor pool was made up of two women and three men aged 18 to 49.

The source is a woman aged 40-49 years in good health. Some clones in this sample may be carry-over from other donors' samples. The chain uses TRBV7-8 and TRBJ2-1, with D possibly matching TRBD1 (6 bases). The specimen was PBMCs. The CDR3 sequence: CASSLGGLWIRAKTLEQFF. The DNA of the CDR3 is TGTGCCAGCAGCTTAGGGGGGCTGTGGATCAGAGCAAAGACTCTTGAGCAGTTCTTC. The complete variable domain, with remaining parts taken from reference TRBV7-8 and TRBJ2-1, reads GAGVSQSPRYKVAKRGQDVALRCDPISGHVSLFWYQQALGQGPEFLTYFQNEAQLDKSGLPSDRFFAERPEGSVSTLKIQRTQQEDSAVYLCASSLGGLWIRAKTLEQFFGPGTRLTVL.